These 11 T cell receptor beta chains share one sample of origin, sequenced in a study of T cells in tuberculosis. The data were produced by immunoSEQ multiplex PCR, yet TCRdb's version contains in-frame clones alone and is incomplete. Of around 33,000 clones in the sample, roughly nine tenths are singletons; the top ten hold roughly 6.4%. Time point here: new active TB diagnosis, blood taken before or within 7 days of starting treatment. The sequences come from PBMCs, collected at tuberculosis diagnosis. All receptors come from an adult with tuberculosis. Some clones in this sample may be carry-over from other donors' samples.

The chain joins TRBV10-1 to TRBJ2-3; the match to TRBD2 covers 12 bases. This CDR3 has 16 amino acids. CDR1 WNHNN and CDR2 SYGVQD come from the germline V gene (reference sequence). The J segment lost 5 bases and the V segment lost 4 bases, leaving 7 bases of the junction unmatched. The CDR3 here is CASSGLAGGPGDTQYF. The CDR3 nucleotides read TGCGCCAGCAGTGGGCTAGCGGGGGGGCCCGGAGATACGCAGTATTTT.

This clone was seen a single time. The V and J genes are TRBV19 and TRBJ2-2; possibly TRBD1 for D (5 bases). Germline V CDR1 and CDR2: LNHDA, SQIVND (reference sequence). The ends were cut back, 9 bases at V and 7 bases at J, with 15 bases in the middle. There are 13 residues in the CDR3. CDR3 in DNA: TGTGCCAGCAGCTGGGGCAATCTCGGGGAGCTGTTTTTT. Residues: CASSWGNLGELFF.

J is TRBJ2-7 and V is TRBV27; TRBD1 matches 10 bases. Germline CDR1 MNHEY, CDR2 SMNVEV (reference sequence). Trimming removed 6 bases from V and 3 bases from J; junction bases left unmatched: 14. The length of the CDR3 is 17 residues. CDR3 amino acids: CASSIGPFRTGGYEQYF. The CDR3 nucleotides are TGTGCCAGCAGCATTGGGCCCTTTCGGACAGGGGGCTACGAGCAGTACTTC.

CDR3: CAWDLASGVEQYF. In DNA form, the CDR3 reads TGTGCCTGGGACTTAGCCAGCGGGGTCGAGCAGTACTTC. The rearrangement uses TRBV30 and TRBJ2-7; TRBD2 aligns across 7 bases. Germline trimming cut 5 bases from V and 6 bases from J; bases unmatched to any gene: 10. CDR1 is GTSNPN, CDR2 SVGIG, per germline (reference sequence). The CDR3 is made up of 13 amino acids.

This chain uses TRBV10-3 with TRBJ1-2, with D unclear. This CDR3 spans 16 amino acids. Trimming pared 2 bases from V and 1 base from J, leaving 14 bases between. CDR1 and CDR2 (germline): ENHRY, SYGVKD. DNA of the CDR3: TGTGCCATCAGTGAGGGGGTGAGGGCTTATAACTATGGCTACACCTTC. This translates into CAISEGVRAYNYGYTF.

The CDR3 sequence: CASSIWKGPVDGYTF. The CDR3 DNA sequence: TGTGCCAGTAGTATCTGGAAGGGGCCCGTAGATGGCTACACCTTC. The gene calls are TRBV19 and TRBJ1-2; possibly TRBD1 for D (5 bases). V was shortened by 3 bases and J by 6 bases, with 17 bases between the two germline ends. Germline lookup yields CDR1 LNHDA and CDR2 SQIVND (reference sequence). There are 15 residues in the CDR3.

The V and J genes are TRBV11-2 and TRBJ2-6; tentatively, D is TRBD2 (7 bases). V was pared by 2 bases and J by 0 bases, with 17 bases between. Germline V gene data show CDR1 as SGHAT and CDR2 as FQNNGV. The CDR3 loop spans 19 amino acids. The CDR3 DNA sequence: TGTGCCAGCAGCTTAAAAGGGGGGGACCTAAGCTCTGGGGCCAACGTCCTGACTTTC. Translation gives CASSLKGGDLSSGANVLTF. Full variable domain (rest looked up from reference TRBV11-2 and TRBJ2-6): EAGVAQSPRYKIIEKRQSVAFWCNPISGHATLYWYQQILGQGPKLLIQFQNNGVVDDSQLPKDRFSAERLKGVDSTLKIQPAKLEDSAVYLCASSLKGGDLSSGANVLTFGAGSRLTVL.

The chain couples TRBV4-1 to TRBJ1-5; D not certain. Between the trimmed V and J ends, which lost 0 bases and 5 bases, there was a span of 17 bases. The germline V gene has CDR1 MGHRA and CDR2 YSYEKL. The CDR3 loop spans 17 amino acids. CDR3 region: CASSQEERLPGYQPQHF. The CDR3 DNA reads TGCGCCAGCAGCCAAGAAGAAAGGTTGCCAGGCTATCAGCCCCAGCATTTT.

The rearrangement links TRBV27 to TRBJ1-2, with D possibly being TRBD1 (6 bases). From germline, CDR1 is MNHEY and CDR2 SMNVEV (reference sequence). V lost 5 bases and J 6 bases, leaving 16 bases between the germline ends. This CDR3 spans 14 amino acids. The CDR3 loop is CASSPRAGENGYTF. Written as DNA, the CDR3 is TGTGCCAGCAGTCCTAGGGCAGGGGAAAATGGCTACACCTTC.

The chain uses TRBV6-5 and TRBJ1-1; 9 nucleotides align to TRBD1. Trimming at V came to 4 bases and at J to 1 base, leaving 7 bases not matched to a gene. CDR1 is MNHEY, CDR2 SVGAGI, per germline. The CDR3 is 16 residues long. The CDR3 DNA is TGTGCCAGCAGTTTCAGGACAGGGGTTAAGAACACTGAAGCTTTCTTT. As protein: CASSFRTGVKNTEAFF.

The chain's CDR3 is CASSGGDSSYNEQFF. In nucleotides, the CDR3 is TGTGCCAGCAGTGGAGGGGACAGCTCCTACAATGAGCAGTTCTTC. The chain is built from TRBV2 and TRBJ2-1; 7 nucleotides match TRBD1. With 4 bases clipped from V and 0 bases from J, the junction kept 3 bases outside the gene matches. The CDR3 spans 15 residues. Germline V CDR1 and CDR2: SNHLY, FYNNEI.